The rows below give T cell receptor beta chains drawn from one sample of a study of early T cells in non-severe SARS-CoV-2 infection. From the 5' RACE reads, TCRdb called clonotypes with MiXCR, one entry per CDR3 protein. The sample includes under 35,000 distinct CDR3 sequences, around 5% seen only once; the top ten take approximately 3.5%. The sequencing sample was made of whole blood. Every receptor here comes from an adult who was a healthcare worker with PCR-confirmed SARS-CoV-2 infection or an uninfected control (not recorded which). CDR3s leave out the opening cysteine and the closing phenylalanine or tryptophan.

V gene: TRBV28
J gene: TRBJ1-2
CDR3 protein: ASSFPGNYGYT

V gene: TRBV13
J gene: TRBJ1-4
CDR3 protein: ASSFTGGGRKLF

V gene: TRBV7-9
J gene: TRBJ2-2
CDR3 protein: ASSLNYGQLNTGELF

V gene: TRBV15
J gene: TRBJ2-1
CDR3 protein: ATSRDLGYNEQF

V gene: TRBV7-8
J gene: TRBJ1-5
CDR3 protein: ASSLAVADNQPQH

V gene: TRBV6-2/TRBV6-3
J gene: TRBJ2-7
CDR3 protein: ASSYGFREGKYEQY

V gene: TRBV7-9
J gene: TRBJ2-7
CDR3 protein: ANTHFGDSYEQY

V gene: TRBV9
J gene: TRBJ1-2
CDR3 protein: ASSLNYYGYT

V gene: TRBV9
J gene: TRBJ1-5
CDR3 protein: ASSVSAGSNQPQH

V gene: TRBV14
J gene: TRBJ2-7
CDR3 protein: ASRFGQGAHEQY

V gene: TRBV6-6
J gene: TRBJ1-5
CDR3 protein: ASSSQGASNQPQH

V gene: TRBV7-9
J gene: TRBJ1-5
CDR3 protein: ASSSDRTRQPQH

V gene: TRBV5-4
J gene: TRBJ2-1
CDR3 protein: ASSNLAGVSYNEQF

V gene: TRBV5-1
J gene: TRBJ2-5
CDR3 protein: ASSLAMAQETQY

V gene: TRBV29-1
J gene: TRBJ2-1
CDR3 protein: SVVTDRGNEQF

V gene: TRBV5-1
J gene: TRBJ2-7
CDR3 protein: ASSLGDRGGYEQY

V gene: TRBV7-8
J gene: TRBJ2-5
CDR3 protein: ASSLALAEQETQY

V gene: TRBV11-2
J gene: TRBJ2-3
CDR3 protein: ASSLTESTDTQY

V gene: TRBV20-1
J gene: TRBJ2-3
CDR3 protein: SARLAGVGTDTQY

V gene: TRBV6-5
J gene: TRBJ1-2
CDR3 protein: ASTNQGYGYT

V gene: TRBV29-1
J gene: TRBJ2-7
CDR3 protein: SVRVAVSSYEQY

V gene: TRBV28
J gene: TRBJ2-5
CDR3 protein: ASSLSMGAETQY

V gene: TRBV4-2
J gene: TRBJ1-5
CDR3 protein: ASSQDGRGISPQH

V gene: TRBV9
J gene: TRBJ2-2
CDR3 protein: ASSVESSWAGELF

V gene: TRBV12-3/TRBV12-4
J gene: TRBJ1-4
CDR3 protein: ASSLFEKLF

V gene: TRBV7-2
J gene: TRBJ1-1
CDR3 protein: ASSLNRVATEAF

V gene: TRBV11-2
J gene: TRBJ2-7
CDR3 protein: ASSLNGVVGYEQY

V gene: TRBV4-2
J gene: TRBJ2-3
CDR3 protein: ASSQEAGRGDTQY

V gene: TRBV29-1
J gene: TRBJ1-5
CDR3 protein: SVVAGGGNQPQH

V gene: TRBV20-1
J gene: TRBJ2-3
CDR3 protein: SALEGQRDTDTQY

V gene: TRBV2
J gene: TRBJ1-1
CDR3 protein: ASFLPGTAHLAF

V gene: TRBV6-1
J gene: TRBJ2-7
CDR3 protein: ASSEGGYREQY

V gene: TRBV14
J gene: TRBJ1-2
CDR3 protein: ASSQESGDYT

V gene: TRBV4-1
J gene: TRBJ2-5
CDR3 protein: ASSQPFLQETQY

V gene: TRBV20-1
J gene: TRBJ2-2
CDR3 protein: SARLAGVQNTGELF

V gene: TRBV7-9
J gene: TRBJ1-2
CDR3 protein: ASSPWTDNYGYT

V gene: TRBV27
J gene: TRBJ2-2
CDR3 protein: ASSVTSGSTGELF

V gene: TRBV11-1
J gene: TRBJ2-5
CDR3 protein: ASSPGTSGAQETQY

V gene: TRBV19
J gene: TRBJ2-7
CDR3 protein: ASSTFYEQY

V gene: TRBV5-4
J gene: TRBJ2-7
CDR3 protein: ASSLWGEADEQY

V gene: TRBV7-8
J gene: TRBJ2-2
CDR3 protein: ASSPSGFGELF

V gene: TRBV9
J gene: TRBJ2-1
CDR3 protein: ASSVRGAEQF

V gene: TRBV12-3/TRBV12-4
J gene: TRBJ2-2
CDR3 protein: ASSWGHGGSGELF